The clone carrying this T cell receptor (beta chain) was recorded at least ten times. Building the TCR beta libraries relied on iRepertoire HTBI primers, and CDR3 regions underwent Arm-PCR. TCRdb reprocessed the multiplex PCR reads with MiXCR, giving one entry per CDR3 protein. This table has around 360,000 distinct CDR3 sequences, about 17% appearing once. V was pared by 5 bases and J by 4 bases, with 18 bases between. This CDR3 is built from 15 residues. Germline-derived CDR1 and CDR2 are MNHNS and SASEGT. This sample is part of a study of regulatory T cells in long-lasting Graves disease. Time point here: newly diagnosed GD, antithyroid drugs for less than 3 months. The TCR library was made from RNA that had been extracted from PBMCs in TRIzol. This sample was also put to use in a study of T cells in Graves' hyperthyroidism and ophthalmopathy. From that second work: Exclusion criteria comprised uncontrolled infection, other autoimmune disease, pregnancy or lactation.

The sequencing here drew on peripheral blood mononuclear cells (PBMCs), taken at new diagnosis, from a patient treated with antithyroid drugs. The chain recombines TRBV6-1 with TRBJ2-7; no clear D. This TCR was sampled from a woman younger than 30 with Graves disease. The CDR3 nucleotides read TGTGCCAGCAGTCCCTCCGGTCAGGTTTTTTACGAGCAGTACTTC. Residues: CASSPSGQVFYEQYF.